Shown below are 32 T cell receptor beta chains from a single sample sequenced in a study of response to subunit inactivated influenza vaccine. Each CDR3 protein gets one entry after TCRdb re-called the RT-PCR reads with MiXCR. The sample shows hundreds of thousands of distinct CDR3 sequences, about 11% of them seen only once. Another study also made use of these data, one on T cells expressing NK-cell markers. From that report: For TCR beta, cDNA was produced by 5'RACE template switching with UMIs.

This material consisted of PBMCs from blood, taken on the day of vaccination. The receptors originated from a man aged 50-59 years who received an inactivated influenza vaccine.

This clonotype was seen a few times. V is TRBV3-1 and J is TRBJ2-7; D not resolved. The CDR3 runs to 12 residues. Germline V gene data show CDR1 as LGHDT and CDR2 as YNNKEL (reference sequence). Trimming took 4 bases from V and 7 from J, leaving 11 bases between them. The CDR3 is CASSLNRIEQYF. DNA of the CDR3: TGTGCCAGCAGCCTGAACAGAATTGAGCAGTACTTC.

This clonotype appeared many times. The rearrangement links TRBV20-1 to TRBJ1-6; 7 bases match TRBD1. Losses at the gene ends were 3 bases for V and 7 bases for J; bases not matched to a gene: 6. This CDR3 is 14 amino acids long. The germline V gene encodes CDR1 DFQATT and CDR2 SNEGSKA (reference sequence). CDR3 residues: CSASLGQLNSPLHF. The CDR3 nucleotides read TGCAGTGCTAGCCTGGGACAGCTAAATTCACCCCTCCACTTT.

This clonotype came up many times. CDR3 amino acids: CSVSTGTGETQYF. DNA for the CDR3: TGCAGCGTTTCGACAGGTACAGGAGAGACCCAGTACTTC. The chain carries TRBV29-1 and TRBJ2-5; D possibly corresponds to TRBD1 (6 bases). Trimming shortened V by 5 bases and J by 4 bases, and 14 bases separated the two germline ends. Germline V gives CDR1 SQVTM, CDR2 ANQGSEA. This CDR3 is built from 13 residues.

In DNA form, the CDR3 reads TGTGCCAGCAGCCCCCGGGGTCATGGCACAGATACGCAGTATTTT. Protein: CASSPRGHGTDTQYF. The V and J genes are TRBV7-9 and TRBJ2-3; D may be TRBD2 (5 bases). Trimming stripped 5 bases from V and 1 base from J, with 13 bases between. Germline V CDR1 and CDR2: SEHNR, FQNEAQ (reference sequence). The CDR3 has 15 amino acids. The full variable domain, with the rest looked up from reference TRBV7-9 and TRBJ2-3, is DTGVSQNPRHKITKRGQNVTFRCDPISEHNRLYWYRQTLGQGPEFLTYFQNEAQLEKSRLLSDRFSAERPKGSFSTLEIQRTEQGDSAMYLCASSPRGHGTDTQYFGPGTRLTVL.

V and J are TRBV20-1 and TRBJ2-7; 10 nucleotides line up with TRBD1. Germline V gives CDR1 DFQATT, CDR2 SNEGSKA (reference sequence). This CDR3 has 12 residues. Trimming removed 6 bases from V and 7 bases from J; junction bases left unmatched: 6. The CDR3 protein is CSARQGAREQYF. The CDR3, as DNA: TGCAGTGCCCGACAGGGGGCACGGGAGCAGTACTTC.

The table lists this clonotype with many counts. The chain is built from TRBV5-1 and TRBJ1-2; D call uncertain. Germline V gene sequence: CDR1 SGHRS, CDR2 YFSETQ. Trimming took off 0 bases at V and 3 bases at J, with 6 bases between the two ends. The CDR3 extends over 13 amino acids. This CDR3 is CASSLAFDYGYTF. The CDR3 DNA reads as TGCGCCAGCAGCTTGGCCTTCGACTATGGCTACACCTTC.

The V gene is TRBV28, the J gene TRBJ1-4; D call uncertain. Germline lookup yields CDR1 MDHEN and CDR2 SYDVKM. Trimming took 5 bases from V and 5 from J, leaving 9 bases between them. This CDR3 is built from 13 residues. The CDR3 is CASSRTLNEKLFF. The CDR3 region has the DNA TGTGCCAGCAGTCGCACACTAAATGAAAAACTGTTTTTT.

This clonotype was observed at least ten times. V and J are TRBV12-3 or TRBV12-4 and TRBJ2-1, with 9 bases identical to TRBD2. This CDR3 comprises 14 residues. V was pared by 6 bases and J by 0 bases, with 0 bases of the junction left unmatched. The CDR3 reads CASRTSGSYNEQFF. CDR3 in DNA: TGTGCCAGCAGGACTAGCGGCTCCTACAATGAGCAGTTCTTC.

In this sample, this clonotype turned up a few times. The CDR3 DNA reads as TGTGCCAGCAGTTACACAGGGTCTGGATACGAGCAGTACTTC. Translated, it gives CASSYTGSGYEQYF. The rearrangement joins TRBV6-2 or TRBV6-3 to TRBJ2-7; TRBD1 might be the D (6 bases). CDR1 and CDR2 from the germline V gene are MNHEY and SVGEGT. The CDR3 has 14 residues. Trimming shortened V by 2 bases and J by 4 bases, and 12 bases separated the two germline ends.

DNA for the CDR3: TGTGCCAGCAGCCCTCGCGCTAGGACCAACACCGGGGAGCTGTTTTTT. This gives the protein CASSPRARTNTGELFF. The chain recombines TRBV7-6 with TRBJ2-2, with no clear D. Between the trimmed V and J ends, which lost 5 bases and 2 bases, there was a span of 15 bases. Germline CDR1 reads SGHVS; CDR2 reads FNYEAQ. This CDR3 comprises 16 residues.

This clonotype was detected many times. The J gene is TRBJ2-7, the V gene TRBV5-1; D gene unclear. Between the trimmed V and J ends, which lost 2 bases and 6 bases, there was a span of 9 bases. CDR1 is SGHRS, CDR2 YFSETQ, per germline. CDR3 size: 12 residues. The CDR3 region has the DNA TGCGCCAGCAGCTTTAGTGGTTCCGAGCAGTACTTC. This codes for CASSFSGSEQYF.

This clonotype was picked up a small number of times. The chain carries TRBV12-3 or TRBV12-4 and TRBJ1-2; TRBD1 is a possible D gene (6 bases). CDR3 size: 13 residues. With 4 bases removed from V and 8 bases from J, the gap between germline ends came to 14 bases. CDR3 nucleotides: TGTGCCAGCAGTTCGAGCCGAGGGGGGGGCTACACCTTC. It codes for CASSSSRGGGYTF.

This chain links TRBV20-1 with TRBJ2-3; no firm D call. The CDR3 is made up of 15 amino acids. The germline gives CDR1 DFQATT, CDR2 SNEGSKA (reference sequence). V lost 3 bases and J 2 bases, leaving 15 bases between the germline ends. The CDR3 DNA reads as TGCAGTGCTAGGAGCTCAAGGATCTTCACAGATACGCAGTATTTT. As protein: CSARSSRIFTDTQYF.

The chain uses TRBV21-1 and TRBJ1-2; the tabulated D call, TRBD1, remains unverified against the DNA. TRBV21-1 is shown as a pseudogene. CDR3 length: 16 residues. The CDR3 sequence: CASSANYRVDIYGYTF. CDR3 coding DNA: TGTGCCAGCAGCGCCAACTACAGGGTCGACATCTATGGCTACACCTTC.

This chain joins TRBV16 and TRBJ2-1; 8 positions match TRBD2. Looked up from germline, CDR1 is KGHSY and CDR2 is FQNENV. CDR3 length: 16 amino acids. V shed 4 bases, J shed 8 bases, and the junction held 13 bases outside the gene matches. CDR3 sequence: CASSRIGGGFVDEQFF. In nucleotides, the CDR3 is TGTGCCAGCAGCCGCATCGGGGGGGGATTCGTCGATGAGCAGTTCTTC.

This clonotype was counted ten times or more. This chain joins TRBV20-1 and TRBJ2-5; D is uncertain. V lost 7 bases to trimming and J lost 5 bases, with 17 bases between them. This CDR3 is 13 amino acids long. Germline V CDR1 and CDR2: DFQATT, SNEGSKA (reference sequence). CDR3 amino acids: CSVLYSGDETQYF. The CDR3 region has the DNA TGCAGTGTTCTGTACAGTGGCGACGAGACCCAGTACTTC.

The chain carries TRBV15 and TRBJ2-7, with a weak D call TRBD1 (6 bases). The V gene's germline CDR1 is LNHNV and CDR2 YYDKDF (reference sequence). V was shortened by 5 bases and J by 3 bases, with 17 bases between the two germline ends. This CDR3 comprises 15 residues. The CDR3 region is CATSVDSGTNYEQYF. CDR3 in DNA: TGTGCCACCAGCGTAGACTCCGGGACAAACTACGAGCAGTACTTC.

The chain joins TRBV9 to TRBJ2-7; 7 nucleotides line up with TRBD1. The J segment lost 3 bases and the V segment lost 4 bases, leaving 7 bases of the junction unmatched. The CDR3 extends over 14 amino acids. Germline lookup yields CDR1 SGDLS and CDR2 YYNGEE. CDR3 DNA sequence: TGTGCCAGCAGCAAGACAGGGCAGCGCTACGAGCAGTACTTC. This sequence encodes CASSKTGQRYEQYF.

This clonotype was counted at least ten times. The gene calls are TRBV14 and TRBJ2-1, with 9 bases fitting TRBD1. Germline V gives CDR1 SGHDN, CDR2 FVKESK. This CDR3 has 16 amino acids. After removal of 2 bases from V and 6 bases from J, the junction contained 8 bases not matched to a gene. CDR3 coding DNA: TGTGCCAGCAGCCAACAATCCGGGACAGGGATCAATGAGCAGTTCTTC. It specifies CASSQQSGTGINEQFF.

A few counts support this clonotype. The chain is built from TRBV2 and TRBJ1-5; D is uncertain. This CDR3 contains 13 residues. The germline V gene has CDR1 SNHLY and CDR2 FYNNEI. The V end was cut by 4 bases, the J end by 7 bases, with 11 bases between. As DNA, the CDR3 is TGTGCCAGCAGTGGGTCGCCAGGACAGCCCCAGCATTTT. It specifies CASSGSPGQPQHF.

This clonotype was recorded at least ten times. The J gene is TRBJ1-4, the V gene TRBV12-3 or TRBV12-4, with 9 positions matching TRBD1. The V segment lost 3 bases and the J segment 5 bases; nucleotides outside the gene matches: 1. The CDR3 covers 14 residues. CDR3 coding DNA: TGTGCCAGCAGTTTGGGACAGGGAAATGAAAAACTGTTTTTT. This codes for CASSLGQGNEKLFF.

The chain carries TRBV6-1 and TRBJ1-1; TRBD1 agrees at 7 bases. The V segment lost 6 bases and the J segment 10 bases; nucleotides outside the gene matches: 11. Germline V lookup: CDR1 MNHNS, CDR2 SASEGT. The CDR3 covers 13 residues. CDR3 bases: TGTGCCAGCAGACTCTCTACAGGGGACGTAGCTTTCTTT. It specifies CASRLSTGDVAFF.

Only a few counts were recorded for this clonotype. This chain links TRBV5-6 with TRBJ2-1, with D unclear. CDR3 size: 12 residues. Trimming pared 4 bases from V and 5 bases from J, leaving 7 bases between. Per the germline V gene, CDR1 is SGHDT and CDR2 is YYEEEE. CDR3 residues: CASSGVDNEQFF. For the CDR3, the DNA is TGTGCCAGCAGCGGGGTAGACAATGAGCAGTTCTTC. Full variable domain (remainder filled in from reference TRBV5-6 and TRBJ2-1): DAGVTQSPTHLIKTRGQQVTLRCSPKSGHDTVSWYQQALGQGPQFIFQYYEEEERQRGNFPDRFSGHQFPNYSSELNVNALLLGDSALYLCASSGVDNEQFFGPGTRLTVL.

This clonotype has only a few counts. The chain uses TRBV20-1 and TRBJ2-1; 7 bases are a match to TRBD2. In germline, CDR1 is DFQATT, CDR2 SNEGSKA (reference sequence). The V gene end was trimmed by 0 bases and the J gene end by 4 bases; junction bases not matched to a gene: 6. CDR3 length equals 15 residues. The CDR3 is CSARDLGLLYNEQFF. The CDR3 coding sequence is TGCAGTGCTAGAGATTTGGGACTACTATACAATGAGCAGTTCTTC.

The chain has TRBV28 and TRBJ1-2; 7 bases align to TRBD1. V lost 5 bases and J lost 4; bases outside the gene matches: 7. The CDR3 is made up of 14 amino acids. The germline gives CDR1 MDHEN, CDR2 SYDVKM. The CDR3 region is CASSKIGTAYGYTF. In nucleotides, the CDR3 is TGTGCCAGCAGTAAAATCGGGACAGCCTATGGCTACACCTTC.

This chain connects TRBV7-2 to TRBJ2-7; possible D gene TRBD2, 7 bases. The CDR3 has 16 residues. The V end lost 1 base, the J end lost 3 bases, and 16 bases lay between the germline ends. Germline assignment: CDR1 SGHTA and CDR2 FQGNSA. DNA of the CDR3: TGTGCCAGCAGCTTAGTGGCGGGGGCTGGGGACTACGAGCAGTACTTC. Translated: CASSLVAGAGDYEQYF.

This rearrangement joins TRBV3-1 to TRBJ2-5; D gene ambiguous. The CDR3 sequence is 16 residues long. V was cut by 1 base and J by 1 base, with 13 bases left in between. Germline CDR1 LGHDT, CDR2 YNNKEL (reference sequence). The CDR3 nucleotides read TGTGCCAGCAGCCAAGGGTCCTTTAGTCCCCAAGAGACCCAGTACTTC. This translates into CASSQGSFSPQETQYF.

This clonotype occurred many times. V is TRBV20-1 and J is TRBJ2-1; 8 nucleotides align to TRBD1. Germline CDR1 reads DFQATT; CDR2 reads SNEGSKA (reference sequence). Trimming cost V 1 base and J 6 bases; bases outside gene matches: 5. This CDR3 spans 14 amino acids. The chain's CDR3 is CSARVQGAVNEQFF. In DNA, the CDR3 is TGCAGTGCTAGAGTTCAGGGGGCAGTCAATGAGCAGTTCTTC.

There are a few counts of this clonotype. The rearrangement joins TRBV18 to TRBJ2-1, with D tentatively TRBD1 or TRBD2 (6 bases each). With 3 bases removed from V and 8 bases from J, the gap between germline ends came to 14 bases. Germline V gene sequence: CDR1 KGHSH, CDR2 LQKENI. This CDR3 region has 14 residues. For the CDR3, the DNA is TGTGCCAGCTCACCCGACAGGAGGGCATATGAGCAGTTCTTC. This encodes CASSPDRRAYEQFF.

The sample holds a few counts of this clonotype. The chain combines TRBV7-2 with TRBJ2-1, with TRBD2 matching over 7 bases. V lost 1 base and J lost 4; bases outside the gene matches: 7. This CDR3 is built from 16 residues. CDR1 is SGHTA, CDR2 FQGNSA, per germline. CDR3 nucleotide sequence: TGTGCCAGCAGCTTAGTAGGGAGGGGCATTTACAATGAGCAGTTCTTC. Amino acid sequence: CASSLVGRGIYNEQFF.

This clonotype was found a few times. J is TRBJ2-7 and V is TRBV28; D is undetermined. This CDR3 contains 15 residues. The germline V gene encodes CDR1 MDHEN and CDR2 SYDVKM. The V end was cut by 2 bases, the J end by 3 bases, with 14 bases between. CDR3 protein: CASSLPSGRGYEQYF. The DNA for the CDR3 is TGTGCCAGCAGTTTACCCTCCGGCCGAGGCTACGAGCAGTACTTC.

The chain joins TRBV20-1 to TRBJ2-7; 8 positions agree with TRBD2. The J segment lost 6 bases and the V segment lost 2 bases, leaving 6 bases of the junction unmatched. CDR3 length: 13 residues. Germline lookup yields CDR1 DFQATT and CDR2 SNEGSKA (reference sequence). For the CDR3, the DNA is TGCAGTGCTAGATTCGGGACTAGTTCCGAGCAGTACTTC. Residues: CSARFGTSSEQYF.